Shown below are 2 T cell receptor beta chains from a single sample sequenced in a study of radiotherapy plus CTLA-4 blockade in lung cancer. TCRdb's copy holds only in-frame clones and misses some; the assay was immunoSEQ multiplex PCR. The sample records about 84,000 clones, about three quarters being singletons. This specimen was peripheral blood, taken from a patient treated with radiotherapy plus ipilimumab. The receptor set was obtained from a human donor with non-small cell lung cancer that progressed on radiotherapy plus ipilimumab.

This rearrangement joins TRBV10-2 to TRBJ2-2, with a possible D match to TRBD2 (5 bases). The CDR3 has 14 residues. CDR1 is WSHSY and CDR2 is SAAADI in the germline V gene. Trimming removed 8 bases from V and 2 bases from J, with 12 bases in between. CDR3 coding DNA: TGCGCCAGCCATCCCGGACTCAACACCGGGGAGCTGTTTTTT. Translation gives CASHPGLNTGELFF.

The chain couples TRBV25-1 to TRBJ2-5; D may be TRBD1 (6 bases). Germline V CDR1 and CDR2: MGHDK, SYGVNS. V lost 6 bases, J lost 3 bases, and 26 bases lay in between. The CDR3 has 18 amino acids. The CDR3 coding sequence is TGTGCCAGCAGGGACCAATCGGACAGTGGGGTGTCCGAAGAGACCCAGTACTTC. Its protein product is CASRDQSDSGVSEETQYF.